This T cell receptor beta chain was retrieved from a study of identical twins. The CDR3 has 12 residues. Per germline, CDR1 DFQATT and CDR2 SNEGSKA (reference sequence). Regarding this clonotype: The junction and the germline gene differ at one end; a read error may be behind it.

TCRdb independently ran MiXCR on the 5' RACE reads; one entry per CDR3 protein. In the table there are 1.5 million to 2 million distinct CDR3 sequences, about 30% of which are singletons. The source of this sequence is a newborn girl in good health. This rearrangement joins TRBV20-1 to TRBJ2-7; tentatively, D is TRBD1 or TRBD2 (5 bases each). The J call is uncertain, as TRBJ2-5 better fits the DNA end. The sample comprised cord blood. The chain's CDR3 is CSSRSGTETQYF. CDR3 sequence (DNA): TGCAGTTCTAGGTCCGGGACGGAGACCCAGTACTTC.